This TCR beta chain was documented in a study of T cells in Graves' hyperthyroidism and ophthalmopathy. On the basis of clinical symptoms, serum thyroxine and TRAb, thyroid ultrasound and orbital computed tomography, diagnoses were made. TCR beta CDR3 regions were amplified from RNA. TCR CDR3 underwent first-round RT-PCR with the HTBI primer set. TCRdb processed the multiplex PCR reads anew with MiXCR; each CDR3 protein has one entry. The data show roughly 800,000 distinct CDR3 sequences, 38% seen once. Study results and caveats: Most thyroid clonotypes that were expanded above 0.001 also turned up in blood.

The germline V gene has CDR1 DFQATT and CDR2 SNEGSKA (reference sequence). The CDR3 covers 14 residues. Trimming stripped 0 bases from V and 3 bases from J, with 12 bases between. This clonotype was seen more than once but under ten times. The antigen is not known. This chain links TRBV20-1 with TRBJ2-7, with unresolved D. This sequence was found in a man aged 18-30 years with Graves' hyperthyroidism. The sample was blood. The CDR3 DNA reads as TGCAGTGCTAGAGATTTTAGTAGAGGCTACGAGCAGTACTTC. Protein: CSARDFSRGYEQYF.